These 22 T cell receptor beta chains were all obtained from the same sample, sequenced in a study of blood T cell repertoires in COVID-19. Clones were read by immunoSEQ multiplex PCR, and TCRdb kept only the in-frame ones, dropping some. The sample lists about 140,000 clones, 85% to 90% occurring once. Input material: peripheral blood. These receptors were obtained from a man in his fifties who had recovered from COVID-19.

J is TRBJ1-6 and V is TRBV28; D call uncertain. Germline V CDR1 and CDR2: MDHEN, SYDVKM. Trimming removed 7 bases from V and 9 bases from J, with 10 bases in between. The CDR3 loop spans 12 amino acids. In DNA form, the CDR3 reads TGTGCCAGCACGCCACATGGTTCACCCCTCCACTTT. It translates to CASTPHGSPLHF.

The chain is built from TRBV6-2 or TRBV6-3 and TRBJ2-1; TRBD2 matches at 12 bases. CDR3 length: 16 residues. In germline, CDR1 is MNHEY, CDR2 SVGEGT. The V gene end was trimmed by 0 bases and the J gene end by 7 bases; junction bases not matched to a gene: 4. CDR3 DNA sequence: TGTGCCAGCAGTTACTCACTAGCGGGGGGAAGAAATGAGCAGTTCTTC. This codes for CASSYSLAGGRNEQFF.

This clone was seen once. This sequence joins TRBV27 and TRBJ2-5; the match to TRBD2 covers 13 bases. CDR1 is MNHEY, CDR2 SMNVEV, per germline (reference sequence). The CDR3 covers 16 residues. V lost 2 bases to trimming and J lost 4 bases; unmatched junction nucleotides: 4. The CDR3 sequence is CASSLARLAGGETQYF. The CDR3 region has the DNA TGTGCCAGCAGTTTAGCGCGACTAGCGGGGGGAGAGACCCAGTACTTC.

The CDR3 region has the DNA TGTGCCAGCAGTGTACTAGCTTCCTACAATGAGCAGTTCTTC. Protein: CASSVLASYNEQFF. V is TRBV2 and J is TRBJ2-1; possibly TRBD2 for D (6 bases). This CDR3 is 14 amino acids long. Trimming took off 4 bases at V and 1 base at J, with 8 bases between the two ends. In germline, CDR1 is SNHLY, CDR2 FYNNEI.

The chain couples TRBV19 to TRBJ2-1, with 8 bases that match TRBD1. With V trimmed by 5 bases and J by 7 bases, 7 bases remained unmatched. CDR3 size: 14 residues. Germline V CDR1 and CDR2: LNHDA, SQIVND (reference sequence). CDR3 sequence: CASSAGGLGNEQFF. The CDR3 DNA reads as TGTGCCAGTAGTGCAGGGGGCTTAGGGAATGAGCAGTTCTTC.

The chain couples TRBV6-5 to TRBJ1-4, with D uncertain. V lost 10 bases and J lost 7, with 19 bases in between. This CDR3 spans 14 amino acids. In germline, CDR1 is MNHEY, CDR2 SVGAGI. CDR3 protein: CATRMGPLGEKLFF. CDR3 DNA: TGTGCCACCAGAATGGGCCCACTGGGTGAAAAACTGTTTTTT.

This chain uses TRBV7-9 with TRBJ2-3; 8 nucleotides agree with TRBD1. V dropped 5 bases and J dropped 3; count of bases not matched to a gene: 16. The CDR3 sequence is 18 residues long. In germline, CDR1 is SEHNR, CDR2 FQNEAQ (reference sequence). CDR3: CASSPPTHTGGMTDTQYF. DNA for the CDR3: TGTGCCAGCAGCCCCCCCACCCATACAGGGGGAATGACAGATACGCAGTATTTT.

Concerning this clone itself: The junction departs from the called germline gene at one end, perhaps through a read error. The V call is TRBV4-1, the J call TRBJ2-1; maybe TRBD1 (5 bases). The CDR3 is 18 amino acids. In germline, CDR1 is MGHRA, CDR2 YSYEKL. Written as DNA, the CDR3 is TGCACCAGCAGCCACCCTTACCAACAGGCTCACTCCTACAATGAGCAGTTCTTC. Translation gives CTSSHPYQQAHSYNEQFF.

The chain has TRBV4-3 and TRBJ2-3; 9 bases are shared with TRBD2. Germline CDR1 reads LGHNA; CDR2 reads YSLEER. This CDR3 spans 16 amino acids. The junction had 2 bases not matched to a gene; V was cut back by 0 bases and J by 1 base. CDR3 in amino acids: CASSQELAGGTDTQYF. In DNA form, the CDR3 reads TGCGCCAGCAGCCAAGAGTTAGCGGGGGGCACAGATACGCAGTATTTT.

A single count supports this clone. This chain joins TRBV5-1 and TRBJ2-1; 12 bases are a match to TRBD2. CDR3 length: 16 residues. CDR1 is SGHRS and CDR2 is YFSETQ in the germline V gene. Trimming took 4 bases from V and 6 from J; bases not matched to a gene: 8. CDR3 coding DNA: TGCGCCAGCAGCACCTCCTCTAGCGGGGGGGCCAATGAGCAGTTCTTC. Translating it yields CASSTSSSGGANEQFF.

The CDR3 reads CATSRAGVTEAFF. The CDR3 DNA reads as TGTGCCACCAGCCGGGCAGGGGTCACTGAAGCTTTCTTT. This chain uses TRBV15 with TRBJ1-1; D perhaps matches TRBD1 (6 bases). The CDR3 extends over 13 amino acids. With 5 bases removed from V and 4 bases from J, the gap between germline ends came to 11 bases. Germline V gene sequence: CDR1 LNHNV, CDR2 YYDKDF (reference sequence).

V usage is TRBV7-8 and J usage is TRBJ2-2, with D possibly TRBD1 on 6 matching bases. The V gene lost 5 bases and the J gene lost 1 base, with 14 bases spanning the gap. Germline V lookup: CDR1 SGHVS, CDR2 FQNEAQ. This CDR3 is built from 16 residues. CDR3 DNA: TGTGCCAGCAGCATCACAGGGCCCGTGAACACCGGGGAGCTGTTTTTT. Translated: CASSITGPVNTGELFF.

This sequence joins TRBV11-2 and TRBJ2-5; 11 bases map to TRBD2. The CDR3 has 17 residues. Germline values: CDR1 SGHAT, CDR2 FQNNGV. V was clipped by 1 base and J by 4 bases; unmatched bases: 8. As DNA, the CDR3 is TGTGCCAGCAGCTTAGGACTCCTAGCGGGGGGACTAGAGACCCAGTACTTC. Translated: CASSLGLLAGGLETQYF.

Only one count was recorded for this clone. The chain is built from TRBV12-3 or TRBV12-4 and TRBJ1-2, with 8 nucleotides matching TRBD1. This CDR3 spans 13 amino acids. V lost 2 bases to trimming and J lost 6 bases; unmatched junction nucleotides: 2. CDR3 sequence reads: CASSLQGADGYTF. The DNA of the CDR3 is TGTGCCAGCAGTTTACAGGGGGCGGATGGCTACACCTTC.

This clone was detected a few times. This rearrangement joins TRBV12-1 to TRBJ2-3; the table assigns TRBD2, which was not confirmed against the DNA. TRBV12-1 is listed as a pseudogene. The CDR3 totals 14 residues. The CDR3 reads CASSFSRSADTQYF. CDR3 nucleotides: TGTGCCAGCAGCTTTTCGAGGTCAGCAGATACGCAGTATTTT.

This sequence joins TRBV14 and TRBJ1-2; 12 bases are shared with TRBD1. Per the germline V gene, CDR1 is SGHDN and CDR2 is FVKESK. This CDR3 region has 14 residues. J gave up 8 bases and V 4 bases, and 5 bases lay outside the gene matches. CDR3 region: CASSLGQGAAGYTF. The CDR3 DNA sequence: TGTGCCAGCAGCCTGGGACAGGGGGCCGCAGGCTACACCTTC.

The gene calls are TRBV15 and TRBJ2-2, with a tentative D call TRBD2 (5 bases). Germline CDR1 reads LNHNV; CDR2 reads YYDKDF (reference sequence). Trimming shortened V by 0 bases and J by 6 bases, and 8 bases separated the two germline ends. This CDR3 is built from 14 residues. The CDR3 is CATSRDNSAGELFF. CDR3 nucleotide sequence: TGTGCCACCAGCAGAGACAATAGCGCCGGGGAGCTGTTTTTT.

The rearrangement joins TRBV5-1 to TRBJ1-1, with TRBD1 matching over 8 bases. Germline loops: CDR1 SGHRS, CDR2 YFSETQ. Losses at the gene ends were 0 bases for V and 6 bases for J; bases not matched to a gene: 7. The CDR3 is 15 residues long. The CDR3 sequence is CASSLGQGSLPEAFF. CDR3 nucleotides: TGCGCCAGCAGCTTGGGACAGGGGTCCCTTCCTGAAGCTTTCTTT.

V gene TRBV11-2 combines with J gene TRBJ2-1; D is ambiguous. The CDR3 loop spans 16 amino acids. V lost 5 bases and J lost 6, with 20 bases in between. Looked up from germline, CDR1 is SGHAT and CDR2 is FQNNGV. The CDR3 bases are TGTGCCAGCAGCGCTCGAATAACGGGTTGGGTCAATGAGCAGTTCTTC. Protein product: CASSARITGWVNEQFF. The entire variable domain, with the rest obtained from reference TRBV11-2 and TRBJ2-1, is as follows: EAGVAQSPRYKIIEKRQSVAFWCNPISGHATLYWYQQILGQGPKLLIQFQNNGVVDDSQLPKDRFSAERLKGVDSTLKIQPAKLEDSAVYLCASSARITGWVNEQFFGPGTRLTVL.

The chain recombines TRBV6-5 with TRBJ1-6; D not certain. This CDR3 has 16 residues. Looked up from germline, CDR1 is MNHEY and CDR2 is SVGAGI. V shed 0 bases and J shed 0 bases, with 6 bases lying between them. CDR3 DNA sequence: TGTGCCAGCAGTTACTCTGGGCGCTCCTATAATTCACCCCTCCACTTT. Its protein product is CASSYSGRSYNSPLHF.

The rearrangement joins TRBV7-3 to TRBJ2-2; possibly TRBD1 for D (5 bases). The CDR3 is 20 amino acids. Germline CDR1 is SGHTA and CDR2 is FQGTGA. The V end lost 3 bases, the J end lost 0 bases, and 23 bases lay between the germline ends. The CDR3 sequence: CASSLGPLRNPHANTGELFF. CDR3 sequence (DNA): TGTGCCAGCAGCTTGGGGCCACTACGGAACCCACACGCGAACACCGGGGAGCTGTTTTTT.

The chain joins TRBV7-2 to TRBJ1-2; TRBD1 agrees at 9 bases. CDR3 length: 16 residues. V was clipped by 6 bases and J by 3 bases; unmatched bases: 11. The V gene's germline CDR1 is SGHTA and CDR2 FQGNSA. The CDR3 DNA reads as TGTGCCAGCAGTCCTTTTCCGGGACAGGGACACTATGGCTACACCTTC. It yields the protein CASSPFPGQGHYGYTF.